This record covers a single T cell receptor beta chain. The antigen remains undetermined. The data are from a study of CD8 T cells in ankylosing spondylitis. Study-wide results and limits: Researchers reportedly found disease-linked clones significantly enriched in matched ankylosing spondylitis synovial fluid. With a CD8+ phenotype, disease-linked clones were relatively rare in peripheral blood. Ankylosing spondylitis blood appeared to be characterized by a TCR beta motif of several highly homologous variants.

The CDR3 has 13 amino acids. Trimming took 0 bases from V and 2 from J, leaving 5 bases between them. The germline V gene has CDR1 MNHNY and CDR2 SVGAGI (reference sequence). The TCR beta libraries were generated through quantitative 5'-RACE incorporating molecular barcodes. From the 5' RACE reads, TCRdb called clonotypes with MiXCR, one entry per CDR3 protein. The data contain around 450,000 distinct CDR3 sequences, roughly 26% of them singletons. This TCR came from a male donor with ankylosing spondylitis. This rearrangement joins TRBV6-6 to TRBJ2-7; no reliable D call. Sequencing was carried out using blood, either unsorted or a sorted T cell fraction (not recorded which). The CDR3 DNA sequence: TGTGCCAGCAGTTACTCAGGACCCTACGAGCAGTACGTC. Translation gives CASSYSGPYEQYV.